This T cell receptor (beta chain) was sequenced in a study of T cells in women clearing cervical HPV infection. Overall study findings and caveats: It is unknown whether associations predate infection; no effector/memory or HPV-specific sorting. CIN3+ cases had significantly higher TCR richness than controls; evenness did not differ.

Clones were sequenced by immunoSEQ multiplex PCR, and TCRdb holds only the in-frame ones, with some missing. The sample features around 41,000 clones, with 7% to 9.5% in its top ten. Germline V gene lookup returns CDR1 LNHDA and CDR2 SQIVND (reference sequence). This CDR3 region has 15 residues. V was clipped by 5 bases and J by 1 base; unmatched bases: 7. With respect to this clone: Its specificity is unknown. The read falls 3 residues short of the CDR3 end, and the missing part is taken from the germline J gene.

The V call is TRBV19, the J call TRBJ1-1; 7 bases map to TRBD1. The clonotype was recovered from a woman aged 18-70 years with a cervical HPV16 infection that either progressed to CIN3+ or cleared (not recorded which). Sample: blood buffy coat. CDR3 loop: CASSLTGLSNTEAFF. The DNA read from the CDR3 is TGTGCCAGTAGTCTGACAGGGTTGTCGAACACTGAA.